This TCR beta chain is drawn from a study of blood T cell repertoires in COVID-19. Study background: There were acute and convalescent COVID-19 samples, and they came from the United States, Italy and Spain. PBMCs, B-cell-depleted T cells, or T cells were the source of the cDNA or gDNA that made up the material.

The CDR3 length is 15 residues. With V trimmed by 3 bases and J by 2 bases, 4 bases remained unmatched. The V gene's germline CDR1 is LNHDA and CDR2 SQIVND (reference sequence). Per the original data handling: Reference gene primer amplification yielded estimated nucleated cell counts. Data came from immunoSEQ multiplex PCR; TCRdb stores just in-frame clones and leaves some out. V and J calls and clone size are as listed in that table; D and trimming were resolved from the DNA. The data contain about 150,000 clones, about 87% of them singletons. The specimen was peripheral blood. This TCR was sampled from a man in his fifties with active COVID-19. The gene calls are TRBV19 and TRBJ1-5; TRBD1 agrees at 7 bases. This CDR3 is CASSITGAGNQPQHF. For the CDR3, the DNA is TGTGCCAGTAGTATTACAGGGGCTGGCAATCAGCCCCAGCATTTT.